The source of this T cell receptor beta chain is a study of blood T cells in healthy people across ages. The V gene's germline CDR1 is MDHEN and CDR2 SYDVKM. The germline V and J ends were trimmed by 2 bases and 2 bases, with 13 bases remaining between them. The CDR3 consists of 15 residues. This clonotype was counted between two and nine times. For the second PCR, which ran for about 6 to 11 cycles, a sample-barcoded 5' primer and a J-beta primer mix were used. TCRdb analysed the 5' RACE reads with MiXCR anew, one entry per CDR3 protein. Of about 800,000 distinct CDR3 sequences listed, 25% are singletons. These same data were also listed under a study on T cells of mothers and their children.

This TCR came from a boy under 18 in good health. Source material: blood. The chain joins TRBV28 to TRBJ2-7, with D hard to call. In nucleotides, the CDR3 is TGTGCCAGCAGTTTAGGTGGTAGCCCAACCTACGAGCAGTACTTC. This gives the protein CASSLGGSPTYEQYF. Together with reference TRBV28 and TRBJ2-7, the CDR3 gives the full variable domain: DVKVTQSSRYLVKRTGEKVFLECVQDMDHENMFWYRQDPGLGLRLIYFSYDVKMKEKGDIPEGYSVSREKKERFSLILESASTNQTSMYLCASSLGGSPTYEQYFGPGTRLTVT.